A selection of T cell receptor beta chains follows, all from one sample in a study of T cells after posttransplantation cyclophosphamide. The assay was immunoSEQ multiplex PCR, and TCRdb's table has in-frame clones only and misses some. The record shows approximately 1,800 clones for this sample, with no singletons present. The sample was PBMCs, taken around 35 days after allogeneic stem cell transplant with posttransplant cyclophosphamide. The receptors here all came from a female patient aged 60 to 70 who received an allogeneic stem cell transplant from a related donor and was CMV-positive. Some T cells may trace back to the graft donor. CDR3s include the opening cysteine and the closing phenylalanine or tryptophan. A D gene is named only where the DNA matches it firmly. The size entry is marked missing in some rows and otherwise reads once, few, many or a size class.

clone_size,d_call,cdr3_length,j_call,v_call,cdr3_aa
NA,TRBD2,15,TRBJ2-3,TRBV29-1,CSVEGTSGSTDTQYF
many,NA,13,TRBJ2-7,TRBV6-5,CASRLGVSYEQYF
large,TRBD2,17,TRBJ2-3,TRBV9,CASSGYSSGATLYTQYF
large,NA,13,TRBJ1-4,TRBV27,CASSLEGDEKLFF
medium-sized,TRBD2,15,TRBJ2-1,TRBV12-3/TRBV12-4,CASSLQAGGYNEQFF
many,TRBD1,14,TRBJ1-3,TRBV30,CAWSPDRARNTIYF
many,TRBD1,14,TRBJ1-1,TRBV18,CASSPQGAATEAFF
medium-sized,NA,14,TRBJ1-3,TRBV6-1,CAFKPSPFGNTIYF
medium-sized,NA,14,TRBJ1-5,TRBV2,CASSEGRNNQPQHF
many,NA,15,TRBJ1-1,TRBV7-2,CASSSRTASNTEAFF
many,NA,14,TRBJ2-5,TRBV2,CASSEQVVQETQYF
many,NA,15,TRBJ2-5,TRBV7-2,CASSLRHRVQETQYF
many,NA,13,TRBJ2-6,TRBV19,CASRRAGANVLTF
medium-sized,TRBD2,16,TRBJ2-2,TRBV5-4,CASSLGTSANTGELFF
large,TRBD2,15,TRBJ2-1,TRBV28,CASSFGGGAQGEQFF
many,NA,15,TRBJ1-2,TRBV7-3,CASSPDPQGPEGYTF
medium-sized,NA,16,TRBJ1-2,TRBV19,CASRDAPGHTYYGYTF
many,NA,14,TRBJ2-3,TRBV6-1,CASSEGLSTDTQYF
medium-sized,TRBD1,14,TRBJ1-2,TRBV28,CASSSTTGTYGYTF
many,NA,18,TRBJ2-2,TRBV7-3,CASSFLPLPDLNTGELFF
medium-sized,NA,18,TRBJ1-6,TRBV13,CASTRGPARGSARSPLHF
many,TRBD1,16,TRBJ2-2,TRBV28,CASSPPGQGAAGELFF
many,NA,14,TRBJ2-7,TRBV2,CASSAEQGVIEQYF
medium-sized,NA,12,TRBJ1-2,TRBV6-5,CASRSTSYGYTF
medium-sized,NA,11,TRBJ2-1,TRBV24-1,CATSRYNEQFF
medium-sized,NA,14,TRBJ2-7,TRBV5-1,CASSLTPLGDEQYF
few,NA,13,TRBJ1-2,TRBV29-1,CTVAGEWGYGYTF
few,NA,13,TRBJ1-5,TRBV30,CAWSVYRDQPQHF
many,TRBD1,15,TRBJ1-5,TRBV12-3/TRBV12-4,CASSYGTVGNQPQHF
many,NA,16,TRBJ1-1,TRBV28,CASSLYRGLRQAEAFF
NA,TRBD1,16,TRBJ2-5,TRBV5-1,CASSLANRGGQETQYF
many,NA,13,TRBJ1-4,TRBV15,CATSREATRGLFF
medium-sized,NA,11,TRBJ2-1,TRBV6-2/TRBV6-3,CASSEGGGQFF
many,NA,15,TRBJ1-5,TRBV28,CASSDLGGGGQPQHF
few,TRBD1,15,TRBJ2-5,TRBV6-1,CASRRPGQGTETQYF
many,TRBD2,16,TRBJ2-3,TRBV28,CASRVRTSGSTDTQYF